One and the same sample provided the 22 T cell receptor beta chains below, sequenced in a study of T-cell memory formation after mild COVID-19. MiXCR was run by TCRdb on the 5' RACE reads, yielding one entry per CDR3 protein. In the table there are approximately 180,000 distinct CDR3 sequences, approximately 16% of which are singletons. Material: PBMCs or a T cell subset sorted from them (not recorded which). Receptor source: an adult woman who had mild COVID-19 (a few samples of this study predate the infection). Cell type and time point are not known.

The chain combines TRBV5-1 with TRBJ2-1, with 10 bases matching TRBD2. The V segment lost 1 base and the J segment 10 bases; nucleotides outside the gene matches: 11. Germline V gene sequence: CDR1 SGHRS, CDR2 YFSETQ. The CDR3 covers 16 residues. In DNA, the CDR3 is TGCGCCAGCAGCTTGTGGTTGAGCGGGAGGGCGGAAGAGCAGTTCTTC. Its protein is CASSLWLSGRAEEQFF.

The CDR3 here is CASSRSDRDPYNEQFF. In DNA, the CDR3 is TGTGCCAGCAGCAGAAGTGACAGGGACCCCTACAATGAGCAGTTCTTC. The chain employs TRBV7-2 and TRBJ2-1, with TRBD1 matching over 7 bases. Germline trimming cut 5 bases from V and 2 bases from J; bases unmatched to any gene: 9. Germline V lookup: CDR1 SGHTA, CDR2 FQGNSA. This CDR3 has 16 residues. The full variable domain, with the rest looked up from reference TRBV7-2 and TRBJ2-1, is GAGVSQSPSNKVTEKGKDVELRCDPISGHTALYWYRQSLGQGLEFLIYFQGNSAPDKSGLPSDRFSAERTGGSVSTLTIQRTQQEDSAVYLCASSRSDRDPYNEQFFGPGTRLTVL.

This clonotype was counted between two and nine times. The J gene is TRBJ2-1, the V gene TRBV7-3; 7 bases align to TRBD2. CDR1 is SGHTA, CDR2 FQGTGA, per germline. The CDR3 covers 17 residues. V gave up 1 base and J gave up 6 bases; unmatched junction bases: 12. CDR3 DNA sequence: TGTGCCAGCAGCTTAATGAGTGGCGGGAGACGAGGCAATGAGCAGTTCTTC. Translated: CASSLMSGGRRGNEQFF.

This chain uses TRBV5-1 with TRBJ1-1; perhaps TRBD1 as D (6 bases). Trimming removed 9 bases at V and 5 bases at J, with 14 bases between. CDR1 is SGHRS and CDR2 is YFSETQ in the germline V gene. The CDR3 extends over 12 amino acids. CDR3 bases: TGCGCCACTTCGGAAGGGGGGACTGAAGCTTTCTTT. Translation: CATSEGGTEAFF. Full variable domain (remainder filled in from reference TRBV5-1 and TRBJ1-1): KAGVTQTPRYLIKTRGQQVTLSCSPISGHRSVSWYQQTPGQGLQFLFEYFSETQRNKGNFPGRFSGRQFSNSRSEMNVSTLELGDSALYLCATSEGGTEAFFGQGTRLTVV.

This chain connects TRBV14 to TRBJ2-5, with 14 nucleotides matching TRBD2. Per the germline V gene, CDR1 is SGHDN and CDR2 is FVKESK. The junction had 5 bases not matched to a gene; V was cut back by 1 base and J by 4 bases. The CDR3 is 17 amino acids. The CDR3 is CASSQVGTSGRRETQYF. CDR3 DNA sequence: TGTGCCAGCAGCCAAGTAGGGACTAGCGGGAGAAGAGAGACCCAGTACTTC.

This clonotype came up many times. The rearrangement links TRBV5-1 to TRBJ2-7, with TRBD1 identical over 9 bases. The trim removed 4 bases at V and 3 bases at J, leaving 11 bases unmatched. The CDR3 extends over 16 amino acids. Germline V gene lookup returns CDR1 SGHRS and CDR2 YFSETQ. CDR3 nucleotides: TGCGCCAGCAGCCTAACACCGGGACAGGGACACTACGAGCAGTACTTC. Protein product: CASSLTPGQGHYEQYF.

The V gene is TRBV10-3, the J gene TRBJ2-2; perhaps TRBD2 as D (6 bases). The germline V gene has CDR1 ENHRY and CDR2 SYGVKD. The CDR3 consists of 15 residues. V was cut by 4 bases and J by 5 bases, with 14 bases left in between. The CDR3 spells CAISVGGAETGELFF. As DNA, the CDR3 is TGTGCCATCAGTGTCGGGGGAGCTGAAACCGGGGAGCTGTTTTTT.

V and J are TRBV4-1 and TRBJ2-1, with D perhaps matching TRBD2 (6 bases). The CDR3 totals 17 residues. V lost 0 bases and J 3 bases, leaving 15 bases between the germline ends. In germline, CDR1 is MGHRA, CDR2 YSYEKL. In DNA, the CDR3 is TGCGCCAGCAGCCAAGATCGGAGGGACCCCTACTACAATGAGCAGTTCTTC. This codes for CASSQDRRDPYYNEQFF.

This clonotype was counted a few times. The chain links TRBV12-3 or TRBV12-4 to TRBJ1-1; D might be TRBD1 (5 bases). V shed 5 bases and J shed 5 bases, with 18 bases lying between them. This CDR3 comprises 15 residues. CDR3 DNA: TGTGCCAGCAGTATCACCCCCACCGGGACTACTGAAGCTTTCTTT. Translated: CASSITPTGTTEAFF.

The rearrangement uses TRBV3-1 and TRBJ2-3, with unresolved D. CDR1 and CDR2 from the germline V gene are LGHDT and YNNKEL (reference sequence). V gave up 5 bases and J gave up 0 bases, with 9 bases separating them. The CDR3 has 14 residues. CDR3 DNA sequence: TGTGCCAGCAGCGGGGATATTAGCACAGATACGCAGTATTTT. It specifies CASSGDISTDTQYF.

The gene calls are TRBV3-1 and TRBJ2-1, with 9 positions matching TRBD2. Germline V gene data show CDR1 as LGHDT and CDR2 as YNNKEL (reference sequence). The CDR3 sequence is 16 residues long. After removal of 0 bases from V and 5 bases from J, the junction contained 5 bases not matched to a gene. In DNA form, the CDR3 reads TGTGCCAGCAGCCAAGATGCGACTAGCGGTGACAATGAGCAGTTCTTC. Its translation: CASSQDATSGDNEQFF.

The chain combines TRBV6-2 or TRBV6-3 with TRBJ1-1; weak D call: TRBD1 (6 bases). Germline V CDR1 and CDR2: MNHEY, SVGEGT. Trimming stripped 5 bases from V and 3 bases from J, with 10 bases between. The CDR3 runs 13 residues. The CDR3, as DNA: TGTGCCAGCAGTGGGACATTATACACTGAAGCTTTCTTT. Translating it yields CASSGTLYTEAFF.

The rearrangement uses TRBV5-1 and TRBJ1-6, with no clear D. V shed 3 bases and J shed 8 bases, with 12 bases lying between them. The CDR3 totals 14 residues. CDR1 and CDR2 (germline): SGHRS, YFSETQ. CDR3 protein: CASSSGYTDSPLHF. As DNA, the CDR3 is TGCGCCAGCAGCTCGGGCTATACGGATTCACCCCTCCACTTT.

This clonotype came up many times. This chain links TRBV11-1 with TRBJ2-1; D might be TRBD2 (6 bases). This CDR3 has 11 residues. Trimming cost V 3 bases and J 10 bases, with 7 bases left between them. Germline CDR1 and CDR2: SGHAT and FQDESV (reference sequence). CDR3 sequence: CASSFRGEQFF. CDR3 coding DNA: TGTGCCAGCAGCTTTCGGGGGGAGCAGTTCTTC.

The V gene is TRBV7-9, the J gene TRBJ1-3; no clear D. V was cut by 5 bases and J by 0 bases, with 11 bases left in between. Germline V CDR1 and CDR2: SEHNR, FQNEAQ (reference sequence). There are 15 residues in the CDR3. The CDR3 reads CASSPPLVSGNTIYF. CDR3 nucleotide sequence: TGTGCCAGCAGCCCCCCGCTAGTCTCTGGAAACACCATATATTTT. Combining the CDR3 with reference TRBV7-9 and TRBJ1-3 gives the whole variable domain DTGVSQNPRHKITKRGQNVTFRCDPISEHNRLYWYRQTLGQGPEFLTYFQNEAQLEKSRLLSDRFSAERPKGSFSTLEIQRTEQGDSAMYLCASSPPLVSGNTIYFGEGSWLTVV.

Points on this clonotype: One base away lies a much larger clone, so this may be a sequencing read error. J is TRBJ2-2 and V is TRBV7-2; D is unclear. The V gene lost 3 bases and the J gene lost 6 bases, with 5 bases spanning the gap. The length of the CDR3 is 12 residues. CDR1 is SGHTA, CDR2 FQGNSA, per germline. The CDR3 sequence: CASSFSPGELFF. The CDR3 nucleotides read TGTGCCAGCAGCTTCTCCCCCGGGGAGCTGTTTTTT.

This chain links TRBV29-1 with TRBJ2-7; 7 bases map to TRBD2. In germline, CDR1 is SQVTM, CDR2 ANQGSEA. The length of the CDR3 is 15 residues. V was clipped by 4 bases and J by 2 bases; unmatched bases: 11. This CDR3 is CSVGSRGTVTYEQYF. DNA for the CDR3: TGCAGCGTTGGATCGCGGGGGACTGTCACCTACGAGCAGTACTTC.

This clonotype was counted many times. CDR3 residues: CASSSAETQYF. The CDR3 bases are TGTGCCAGCAGCTCTGCAGAGACCCAGTACTTC. The chain recombines TRBV7-9 with TRBJ2-5; D gene uncertain. This CDR3 has 11 residues. From germline, CDR1 is SEHNR and CDR2 FQNEAQ (reference sequence). V dropped 4 bases and J dropped 4 bases, with 4 bases sitting between them.

This clonotype was counted only a few times. V and J are TRBV30 and TRBJ2-5; a possible D gene is TRBD1 (6 bases). V was clipped by 5 bases and J by 5 bases, with 15 bases between them. CDR1 and CDR2 from the germline V gene are GTSNPN and SVGIG (reference sequence). This CDR3 is built from 13 residues. The CDR3 DNA reads TGTGCCTGGGCGACAGGAATAGGGGAGACCCAGTACTTC. Protein product: CAWATGIGETQYF.

This clonotype was recorded a few times. V gene TRBV20-1 combines with J gene TRBJ1-2; maybe TRBD1 (6 bases). The CDR3 runs to 14 residues. Germline assignment: CDR1 DFQATT and CDR2 SNEGSKA (reference sequence). The germline V and J ends were trimmed by 6 bases and 2 bases, with 16 bases remaining between them. The CDR3 loop is CSADPDRQNYGYTF. The CDR3 coding sequence is TGCAGTGCAGATCCCGACAGGCAGAACTATGGCTACACCTTC.

This chain connects TRBV30 to TRBJ1-4; D possibly corresponds to TRBD1 (5 bases). Trimming took off 1 base at V and 2 bases at J, with 11 bases between the two ends. Germline values: CDR1 GTSNPN, CDR2 SVGIG (reference sequence). The length of the CDR3 is 15 residues. For the CDR3, the DNA is TGTGCCTGGAGTGGGAAACAGGCGACTAATGAAAAACTGTTTTTT. Translating it yields CAWSGKQATNEKLFF.

This clonotype has just a few counts. V and J are TRBV7-3 and TRBJ2-5; a possible D gene is TRBD2 (6 bases). Germline V gene sequence: CDR1 SGHTA, CDR2 FQGTGA. CDR3 size: 14 residues. The ends were cut back, 5 bases at V and 2 bases at J, with 12 bases in the middle. CDR3 coding DNA: TGTGCCAGCAGCCGGGTGGGGGGTCAAGAGACCCAGTACTTC. Its translation is CASSRVGGQETQYF.